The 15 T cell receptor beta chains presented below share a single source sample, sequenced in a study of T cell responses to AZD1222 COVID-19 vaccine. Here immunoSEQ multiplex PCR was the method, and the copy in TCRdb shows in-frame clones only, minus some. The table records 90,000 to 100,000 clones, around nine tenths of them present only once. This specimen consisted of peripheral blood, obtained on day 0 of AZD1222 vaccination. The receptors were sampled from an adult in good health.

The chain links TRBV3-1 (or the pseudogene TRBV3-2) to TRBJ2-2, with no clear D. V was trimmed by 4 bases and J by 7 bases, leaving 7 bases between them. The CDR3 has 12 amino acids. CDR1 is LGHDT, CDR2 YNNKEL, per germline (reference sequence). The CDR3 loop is CASSPWYGELFF. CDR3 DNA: TGTGCCAGCAGCCCATGGTACGGGGAGCTGTTTTTT.

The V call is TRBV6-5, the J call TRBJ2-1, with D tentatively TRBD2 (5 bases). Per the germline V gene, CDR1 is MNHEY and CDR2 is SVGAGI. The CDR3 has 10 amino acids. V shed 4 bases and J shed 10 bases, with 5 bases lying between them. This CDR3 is CASSSGEQFF. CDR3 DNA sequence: TGTGCCAGCAGTTCGGGGGAGCAGTTCTTC.

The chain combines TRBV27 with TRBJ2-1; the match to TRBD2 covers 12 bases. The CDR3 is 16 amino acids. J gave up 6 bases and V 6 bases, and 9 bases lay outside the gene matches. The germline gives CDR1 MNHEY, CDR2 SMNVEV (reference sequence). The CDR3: CASRLSRTSGINEQFF. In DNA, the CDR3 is TGTGCCAGCAGACTGTCCCGGACTAGCGGGATCAATGAGCAGTTCTTC.

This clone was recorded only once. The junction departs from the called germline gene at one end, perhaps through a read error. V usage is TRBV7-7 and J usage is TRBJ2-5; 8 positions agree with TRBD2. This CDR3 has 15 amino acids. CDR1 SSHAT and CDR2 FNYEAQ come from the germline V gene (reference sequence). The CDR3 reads CASSLAGTRGETQYF. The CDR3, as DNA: TGTGCTAGCAGCTTAGCCGGGACTAGGGGGGAGACCCAGTACTTC.

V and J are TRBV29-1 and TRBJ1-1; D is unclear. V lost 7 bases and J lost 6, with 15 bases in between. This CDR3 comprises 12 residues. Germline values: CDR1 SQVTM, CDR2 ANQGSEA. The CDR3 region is CSASSGASEAFF. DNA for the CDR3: TGCAGCGCCTCCTCCGGTGCGTCTGAAGCTTTCTTT. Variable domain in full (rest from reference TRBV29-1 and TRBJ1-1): SAVISQKPSRDICQRGTSLTIQCQVDSQVTMMFWYRQQPGQSLTLIATANQGSEATYESGFVIDKFPISRPNLTFSTLTVSNMSPEDSSIYLCSASSGASEAFFGQGTRLTVV.

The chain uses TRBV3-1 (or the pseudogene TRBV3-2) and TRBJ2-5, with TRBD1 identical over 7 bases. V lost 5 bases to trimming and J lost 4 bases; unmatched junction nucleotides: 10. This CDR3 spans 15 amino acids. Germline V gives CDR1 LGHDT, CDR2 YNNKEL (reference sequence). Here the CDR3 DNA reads TGTGCCAGCAGCAGACGAACAGGGGTGGGAGAGACCCAGTACTTC. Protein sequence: CASSRRTGVGETQYF.

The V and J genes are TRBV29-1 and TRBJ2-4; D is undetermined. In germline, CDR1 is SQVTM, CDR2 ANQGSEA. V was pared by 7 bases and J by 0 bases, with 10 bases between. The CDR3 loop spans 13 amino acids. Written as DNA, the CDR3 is TGCAGCGCTACAACAATAGCCAAAAACATTCAGTACTTC. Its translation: CSATTIAKNIQYF.

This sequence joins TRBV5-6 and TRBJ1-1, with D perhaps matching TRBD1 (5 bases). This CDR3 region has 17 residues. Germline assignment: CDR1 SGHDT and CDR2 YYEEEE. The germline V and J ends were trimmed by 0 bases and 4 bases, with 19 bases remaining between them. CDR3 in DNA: TGTGCCAGCAGCTTGGCCCAGGGAACCTCTATCGGCACTGAAGCTTTCTTT. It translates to CASSLAQGTSIGTEAFF.

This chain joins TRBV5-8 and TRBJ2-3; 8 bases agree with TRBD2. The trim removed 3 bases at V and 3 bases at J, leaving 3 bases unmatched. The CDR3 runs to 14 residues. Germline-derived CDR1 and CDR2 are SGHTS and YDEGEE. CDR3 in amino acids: CASSYGRATDTQYF. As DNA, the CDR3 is TGTGCCAGCAGCTACGGGAGGGCAACAGATACGCAGTATTTT. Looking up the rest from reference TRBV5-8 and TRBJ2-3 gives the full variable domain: EAGVTQSPTHLIKTRGQQATLRCSPISGHTSVYWYQQALGLGLQFLLWYDEGEERNRGNFPPRFSGRQFPNYSSELNVNALELEDSALYLCASSYGRATDTQYFGPGTRLTVL.

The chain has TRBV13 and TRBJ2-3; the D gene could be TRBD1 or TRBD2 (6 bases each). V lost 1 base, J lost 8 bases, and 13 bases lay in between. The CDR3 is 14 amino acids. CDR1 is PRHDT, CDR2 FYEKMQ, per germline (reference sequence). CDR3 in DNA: TGTGCCAGCAGCTTAGATTCGGGGGCTGGTACGCAGTATTTT. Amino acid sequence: CASSLDSGAGTQYF.

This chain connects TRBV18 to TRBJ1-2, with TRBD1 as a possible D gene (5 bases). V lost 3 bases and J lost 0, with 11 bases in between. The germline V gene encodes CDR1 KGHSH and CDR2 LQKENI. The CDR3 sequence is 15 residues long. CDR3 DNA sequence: TGTGCCAGCTCACCGGGGGGAGACCCTAACTATGGCTACACCTTC. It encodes CASSPGGDPNYGYTF.

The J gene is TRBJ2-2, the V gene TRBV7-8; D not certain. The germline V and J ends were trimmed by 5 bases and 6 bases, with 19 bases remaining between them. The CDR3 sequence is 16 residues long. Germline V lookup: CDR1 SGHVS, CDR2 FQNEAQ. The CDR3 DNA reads TGTGCCAGCAGCCCCGAGGTCCCGCTGTCAGCCGGGGAGCTGTTTTTT. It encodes CASSPEVPLSAGELFF.

DNA of the CDR3: TGTGCCAGCAGTTACCCGGACAGGTTGCGACAGCCCCAGCATTTT. This gives the protein CASSYPDRLRQPQHF. The chain joins TRBV6-8 to TRBJ1-5, with 7 bases that match TRBD1. After removal of 2 bases from V and 7 bases from J, the junction contained 8 bases not matched to a gene. CDR1 is MNHGY, CDR2 SAAAGT, per germline. This CDR3 is 15 amino acids long.

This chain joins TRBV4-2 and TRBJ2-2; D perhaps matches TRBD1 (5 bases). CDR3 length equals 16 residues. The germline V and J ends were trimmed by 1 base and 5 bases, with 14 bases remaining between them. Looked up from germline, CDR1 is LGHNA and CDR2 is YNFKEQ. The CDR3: CASSQAGWSGTGELFF. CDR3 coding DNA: TGTGCCAGCAGCCAAGCAGGGTGGTCAGGGACCGGGGAGCTGTTTTTT.

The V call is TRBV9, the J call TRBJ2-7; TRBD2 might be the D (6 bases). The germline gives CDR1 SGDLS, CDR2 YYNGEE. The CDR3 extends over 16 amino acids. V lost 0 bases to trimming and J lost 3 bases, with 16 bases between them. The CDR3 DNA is TGTGCCAGCAGCGTAGCTCCAGTGGGAGGTGTCTACGAGCAGTACTTC. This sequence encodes CASSVAPVGGVYEQYF.